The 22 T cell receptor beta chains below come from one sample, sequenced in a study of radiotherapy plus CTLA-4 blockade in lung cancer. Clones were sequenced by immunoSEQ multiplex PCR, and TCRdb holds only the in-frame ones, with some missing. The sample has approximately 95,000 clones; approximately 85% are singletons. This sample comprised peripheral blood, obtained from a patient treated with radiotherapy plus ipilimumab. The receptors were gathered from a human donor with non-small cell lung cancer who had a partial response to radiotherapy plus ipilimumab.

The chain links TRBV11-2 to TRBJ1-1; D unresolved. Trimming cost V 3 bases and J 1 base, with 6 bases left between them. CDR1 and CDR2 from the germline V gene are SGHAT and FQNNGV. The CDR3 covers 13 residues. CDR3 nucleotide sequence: TGTGCCAGCAGCTTGACATCGAACACTGAAGCTTTCTTT. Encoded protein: CASSLTSNTEAFF.

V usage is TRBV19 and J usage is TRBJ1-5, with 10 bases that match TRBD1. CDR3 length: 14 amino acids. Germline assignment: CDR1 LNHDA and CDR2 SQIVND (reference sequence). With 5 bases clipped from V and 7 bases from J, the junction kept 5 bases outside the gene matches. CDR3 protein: CASSLTGGLQPQHF. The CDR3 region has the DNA TGTGCCAGTAGTCTGACAGGGGGCTTGCAGCCCCAGCATTTT.

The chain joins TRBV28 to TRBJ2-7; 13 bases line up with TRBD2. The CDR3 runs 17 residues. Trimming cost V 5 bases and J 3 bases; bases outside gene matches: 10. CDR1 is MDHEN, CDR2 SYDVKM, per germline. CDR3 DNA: TGTGCCAGCAGTCCCCCGACTAGCGGGAGGCCCCTCTACGAGCAGTACTTC. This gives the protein CASSPPTSGRPLYEQYF.

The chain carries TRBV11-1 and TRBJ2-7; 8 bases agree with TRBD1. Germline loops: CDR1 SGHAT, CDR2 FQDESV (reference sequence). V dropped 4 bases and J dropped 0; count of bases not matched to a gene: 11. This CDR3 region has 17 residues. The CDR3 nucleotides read TGTGCCAGCAGCTCACACCTAGGGGACAGGAGCTCCTACGAGCAGTACTTC. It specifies CASSSHLGDRSSYEQYF.

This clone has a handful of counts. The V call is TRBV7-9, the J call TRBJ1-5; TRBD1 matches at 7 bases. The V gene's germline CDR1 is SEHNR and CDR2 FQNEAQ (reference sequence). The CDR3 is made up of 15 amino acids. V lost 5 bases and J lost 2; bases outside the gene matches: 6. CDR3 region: CASSQQGMGNQPQHF. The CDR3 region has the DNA TGTGCCAGCAGCCAACAGGGGATGGGCAATCAGCCCCAGCATTTT.

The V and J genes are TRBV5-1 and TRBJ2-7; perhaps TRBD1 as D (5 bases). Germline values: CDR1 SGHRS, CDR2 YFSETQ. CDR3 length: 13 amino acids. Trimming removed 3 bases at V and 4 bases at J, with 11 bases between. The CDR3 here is CASSWRTPYEQYF. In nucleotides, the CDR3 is TGCGCCAGCAGCTGGCGGACACCGTACGAGCAGTACTTC.

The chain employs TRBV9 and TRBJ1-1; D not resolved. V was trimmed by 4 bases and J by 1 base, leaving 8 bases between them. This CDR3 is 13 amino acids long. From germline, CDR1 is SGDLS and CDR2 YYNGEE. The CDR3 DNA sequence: TGTGCCAGCAGCCCCCCGGGGAACACTGAAGCTTTCTTT. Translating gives CASSPPGNTEAFF. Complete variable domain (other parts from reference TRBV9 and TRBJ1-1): DSGVTQTPKHLITATGQRVTLRCSPRSGDLSVYWYQQSLDQGLQFLIQYYNGEERAKGNILERFSAQQFPDLHSELNLSSLELGDSALYFCASSPPGNTEAFFGQGTRLTVV.

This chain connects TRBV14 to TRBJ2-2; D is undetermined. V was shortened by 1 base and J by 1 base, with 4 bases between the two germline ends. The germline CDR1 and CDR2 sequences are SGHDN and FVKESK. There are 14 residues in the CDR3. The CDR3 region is CASSQVQNTGELFF. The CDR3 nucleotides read TGTGCCAGCAGCCAAGTTCAGAACACCGGGGAGCTGTTTTTT.

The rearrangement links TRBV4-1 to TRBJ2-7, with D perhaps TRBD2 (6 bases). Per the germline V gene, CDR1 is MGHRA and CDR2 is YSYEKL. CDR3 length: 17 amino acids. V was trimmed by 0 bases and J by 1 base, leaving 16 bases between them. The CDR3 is CASSQDPRGMGSYEQYF. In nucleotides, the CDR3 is TGCGCCAGCAGCCAAGATCCTCGGGGGATGGGATCCTACGAGCAGTACTTC.

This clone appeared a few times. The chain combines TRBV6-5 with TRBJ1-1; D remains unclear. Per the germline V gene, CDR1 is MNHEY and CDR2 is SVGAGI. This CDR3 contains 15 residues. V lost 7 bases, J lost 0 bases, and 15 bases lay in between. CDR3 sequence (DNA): TGTGCCAGCATGCCGGGGTCAAACATGAACACTGAAGCTTTCTTT. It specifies CASMPGSNMNTEAFF.

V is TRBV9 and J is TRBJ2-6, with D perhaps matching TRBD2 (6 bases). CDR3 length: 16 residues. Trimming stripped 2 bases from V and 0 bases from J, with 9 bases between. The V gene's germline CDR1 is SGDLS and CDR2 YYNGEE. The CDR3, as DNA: TGTGCCAGCAGCGTGGGGAGGAGCTCTGGGGCCAACGTCCTGACTTTC. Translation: CASSVGRSSGANVLTF. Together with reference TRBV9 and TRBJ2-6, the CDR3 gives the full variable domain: DSGVTQTPKHLITATGQRVTLRCSPRSGDLSVYWYQQSLDQGLQFLIQYYNGEERAKGNILERFSAQQFPDLHSELNLSSLELGDSALYFCASSVGRSSGANVLTFGAGSRLTVL.

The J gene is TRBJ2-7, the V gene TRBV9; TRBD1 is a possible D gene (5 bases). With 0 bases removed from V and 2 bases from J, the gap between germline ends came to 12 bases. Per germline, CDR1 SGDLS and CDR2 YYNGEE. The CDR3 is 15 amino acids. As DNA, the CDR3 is TGTGCCAGCAGCGTAGGTGGGGCAGGAACCTACGAGCAGTACTTC. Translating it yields CASSVGGAGTYEQYF.

CDR3 DNA: TGCGCCAGCAGCGAACCCCAACAGGGTTATGGCTACACCTTC. It specifies CASSEPQQGYGYTF. The chain combines TRBV4-1 with TRBJ1-2; TRBD1 is a possible D gene (6 bases). Deletions cut 5 bases from V and 5 bases from J, with 15 bases between. Germline values: CDR1 MGHRA, CDR2 YSYEKL. This CDR3 has 14 residues.

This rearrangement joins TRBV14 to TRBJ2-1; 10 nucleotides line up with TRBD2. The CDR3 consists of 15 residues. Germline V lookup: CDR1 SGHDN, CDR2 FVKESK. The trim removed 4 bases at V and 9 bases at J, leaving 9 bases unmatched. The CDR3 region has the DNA TGTGCCAGCAGCCCCCGACTAGCGGGCTATGGTGAGCAGTTCTTC. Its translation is CASSPRLAGYGEQFF.

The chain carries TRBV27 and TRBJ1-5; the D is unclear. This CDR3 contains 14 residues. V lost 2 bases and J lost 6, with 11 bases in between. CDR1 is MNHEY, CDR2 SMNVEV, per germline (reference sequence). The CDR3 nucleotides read TGTGCCAGCAGTTTACACGGGGAAGGTCAGCCCCAGCATTTT. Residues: CASSLHGEGQPQHF.

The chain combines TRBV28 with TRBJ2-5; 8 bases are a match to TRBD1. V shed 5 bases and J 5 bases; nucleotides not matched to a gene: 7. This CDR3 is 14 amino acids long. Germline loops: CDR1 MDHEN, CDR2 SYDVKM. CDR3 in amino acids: CASSRQGPRETQYF. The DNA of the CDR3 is TGTGCCAGCAGTCGACAGGGGCCGAGGGAGACCCAGTACTTC.

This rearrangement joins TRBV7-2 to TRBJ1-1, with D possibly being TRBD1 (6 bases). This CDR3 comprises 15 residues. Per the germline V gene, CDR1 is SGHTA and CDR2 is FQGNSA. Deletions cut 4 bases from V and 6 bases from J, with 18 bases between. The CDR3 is CASSSQDRFMAEAFF. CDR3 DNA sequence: TGTGCCAGCAGCTCACAAGACAGGTTCATGGCTGAAGCTTTCTTT.

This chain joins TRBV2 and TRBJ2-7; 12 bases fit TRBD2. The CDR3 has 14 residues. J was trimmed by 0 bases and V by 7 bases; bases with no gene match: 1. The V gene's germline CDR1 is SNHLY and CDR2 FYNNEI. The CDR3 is CASKTSGSSYEQYF. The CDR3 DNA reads TGTGCCAGCAAGACTAGCGGGAGCTCCTACGAGCAGTACTTC.

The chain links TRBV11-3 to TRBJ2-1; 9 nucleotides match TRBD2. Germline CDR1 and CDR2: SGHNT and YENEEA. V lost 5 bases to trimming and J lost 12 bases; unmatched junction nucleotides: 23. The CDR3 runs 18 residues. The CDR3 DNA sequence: TGTGCCAGCAGCCCAGAGGGTAGGGGACTAGCCCTGAGGGGAGGGCAGTTCTTC. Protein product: CASSPEGRGLALRGGQFF.

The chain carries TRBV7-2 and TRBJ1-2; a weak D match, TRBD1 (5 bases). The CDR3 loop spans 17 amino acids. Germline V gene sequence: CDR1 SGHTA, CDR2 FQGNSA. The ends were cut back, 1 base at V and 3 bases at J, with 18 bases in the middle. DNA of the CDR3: TGTGCCAGCAGCTTAGGGGGGTGGAGGGTCTTACACTATGGCTACACCTTC. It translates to CASSLGGWRVLHYGYTF.

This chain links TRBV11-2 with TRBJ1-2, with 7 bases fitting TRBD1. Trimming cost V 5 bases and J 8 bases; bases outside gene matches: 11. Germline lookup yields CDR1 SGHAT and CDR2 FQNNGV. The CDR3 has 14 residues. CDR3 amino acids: CASSPNQQGRGYTF. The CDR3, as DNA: TGTGCCAGCAGCCCAAACCAACAGGGGAGAGGCTACACCTTC.

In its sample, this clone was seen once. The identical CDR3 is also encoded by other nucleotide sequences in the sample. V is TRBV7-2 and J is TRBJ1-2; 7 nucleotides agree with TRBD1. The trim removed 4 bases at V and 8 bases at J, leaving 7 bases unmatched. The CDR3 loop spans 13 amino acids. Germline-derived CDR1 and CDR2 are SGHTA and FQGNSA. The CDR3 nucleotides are TGTGCCAGCAGCTCAACAGGGGTGGAAGGCTACACCTTC. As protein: CASSSTGVEGYTF.